A selection of T cell receptor beta chains follows, all from one sample in a study of control samples from healthy donors and cancer patients. Produced via immunoSEQ multiplex PCR; TCRdb's table is partial and in-frame only. The data contain roughly 160,000 clones, roughly 94% of them singletons. Sequenced material: PBMCs. These receptors were collected from a man aged 55 to 70 with colorectal cancer. CDR3s include the opening cysteine and the closing phenylalanine or tryptophan. Each record gives: V gene, clone size, D gene, J gene, CDR3 DNA, CDR3 protein. The D gene is left open where the match is weak. The size entry is marked missing in some rows and otherwise reads once, few, many or a size class.

V gene: TRBV12-3/TRBV12-4
clone size: once
D gene: .
J gene: TRBJ2-2
CDR3 DNA: TGTGCCAGCAGGCTAAACACCGGGGAGCTGTTTTTT
CDR3 protein: CASRLNTGELFF

V gene: TRBV19
clone size: .
D gene: .
J gene: TRBJ1-2
CDR3 DNA: TGTGCCAGTAGTATAGTCAGGACAGCGTATGGCTACACCTTC
CDR3 protein: CASSIVRTAYGYTF

V gene: TRBV16
clone size: .
D gene: TRBD1
J gene: TRBJ1-1
CDR3 DNA: TGTGCCAGCCCAGGGGGCGCGTTCACTGAAGCTTTCTTT
CDR3 protein: CASPGGAFTEAFF

V gene: TRBV10-3
clone size: .
D gene: TRBD1
J gene: TRBJ2-1
CDR3 DNA: TGTGCCATCGGAGTGGGACAGGGTGGTAGGAATGAGCAGTTCTTC
CDR3 protein: CAIGVGQGGRNEQFF

V gene: TRBV2
clone size: .
D gene: .
J gene: TRBJ1-2
CDR3 DNA: TGTGCCAGCATTCCGGAGTCCGGCGGCTATGGCTACACCTTC
CDR3 protein: CASIPESGGYGYTF

V gene: TRBV5-8
clone size: once
D gene: .
J gene: TRBJ2-7
CDR3 DNA: TGTGCCAGCAGAGGACCGCGGGGCGAGCAGTACTTC
CDR3 protein: CASRGPRGEQYF

V gene: TRBV6-2/TRBV6-3
clone size: .
D gene: .
J gene: TRBJ2-7
CDR3 DNA: TGTGCCAGCAGTACCCCCGGGAGCCATCTCTACTTC
CDR3 protein: CASSTPGSHLYF

V gene: TRBV6-1
clone size: .
D gene: TRBD2
J gene: TRBJ2-1
CDR3 DNA: TGTGCCAGCAGTGAAGATCATAGAGCGGGGGGACACAATGAGCAGTTCTTC
CDR3 protein: CASSEDHRAGGHNEQFF

V gene: TRBV6-5
clone size: once
D gene: .
J gene: TRBJ2-5
CDR3 DNA: TGTGCCAGCAGGCTGACCCTACAGGGTCAAGAGACCCAGTACTTC
CDR3 protein: CASRLTLQGQETQYF

V gene: TRBV7-9
clone size: .
D gene: TRBD1
J gene: TRBJ2-3
CDR3 DNA: TGTGCCAGCAGCTTCAGGGGGTCCACAGATACGCAGTATTTT
CDR3 protein: CASSFRGSTDTQYF

V gene: TRBV5-1
clone size: once
D gene: .
J gene: TRBJ2-3
CDR3 DNA: TGCGCCAGCAGCTTGGAGGCAGATACGCAGTATTTT
CDR3 protein: CASSLEADTQYF

V gene: TRBV10-3
clone size: few
D gene: .
J gene: TRBJ1-2
CDR3 DNA: TGTGCCATCAGTGAGTCGATTGGCTACACCTTC
CDR3 protein: CAISESIGYTF

V gene: TRBV11-3
clone size: once
D gene: .
J gene: TRBJ1-1
CDR3 DNA: TGTGCCAGCAGCGTCCAGGGGAGCACTGAAGCTTTCTTT
CDR3 protein: CASSVQGSTEAFF

V gene: TRBV6-5
clone size: .
D gene: TRBD1
J gene: TRBJ2-2
CDR3 DNA: TGTGCCAGCAGTTACTCTAGGACAGGGGAAACCGGGGAGCTGTTTTTT
CDR3 protein: CASSYSRTGETGELFF

V gene: TRBV2
clone size: .
D gene: TRBD1
J gene: TRBJ1-1
CDR3 DNA: TGTGCCAGCAGTGGCGACCTCGACAGGGGGGACGTGAACACTGAAGCTTTCTTT
CDR3 protein: CASSGDLDRGDVNTEAFF

V gene: TRBV6-4
clone size: .
D gene: TRBD1
J gene: TRBJ2-1
CDR3 DNA: TGTGCCAGCAGTGAACAGGGACAGGGGAACAATGAGCAGTTCTTC
CDR3 protein: CASSEQGQGNNEQFF

V gene: TRBV2
clone size: .
D gene: .
J gene: TRBJ2-3
CDR3 DNA: TGTGCCAGCAGTGCGCAGAGCACAGATACGCAGTATTTT
CDR3 protein: CASSAQSTDTQYF

V gene: TRBV6-1
clone size: .
D gene: .
J gene: TRBJ1-2
CDR3 DNA: TGTGCCAGCAGTTCCGACGTGGGAGGGGCCGGGCGCTACACCTTC
CDR3 protein: CASSSDVGGAGRYTF

V gene: TRBV4-2
clone size: few
D gene: .
J gene: TRBJ1-5
CDR3 DNA: TGTGCCAGCAGCCAAGAGGCGGATAGCAATCAGCCCCAGCATTTT
CDR3 protein: CASSQEADSNQPQHF

V gene: TRBV28
clone size: .
D gene: TRBD2
J gene: TRBJ2-1
CDR3 DNA: TGTGCCAGCAGCACCGCGGGGGGGCCTAAAAACGATGAGCAGTTCTTC
CDR3 protein: CASSTAGGPKNDEQFF

V gene: TRBV19
clone size: .
D gene: TRBD1
J gene: TRBJ2-7
CDR3 DNA: TGTGCCAGTAGTAGCGGACAGGGTCCGATCGAGCAGTACTTC
CDR3 protein: CASSSGQGPIEQYF

V gene: TRBV20-1
clone size: .
D gene: .
J gene: TRBJ2-3
CDR3 DNA: TGCAGTGCTAGTTGGGGTGGAGGCACAGATACGCAGTATTTT
CDR3 protein: CSASWGGGTDTQYF

V gene: TRBV6-4
clone size: .
D gene: .
J gene: TRBJ1-2
CDR3 DNA: TGTGCCAGCAGTGACTCGCCCGGAAACTATGGCTACACCTTC
CDR3 protein: CASSDSPGNYGYTF

V gene: TRBV11-2
clone size: .
D gene: .
J gene: TRBJ1-3
CDR3 DNA: TGTGCCAGCAGCCTCAGGGGTTTCACTGGAAACACCATATATTTT
CDR3 protein: CASSLRGFTGNTIYF

V gene: TRBV4-1
clone size: few
D gene: TRBD1
J gene: TRBJ1-2
CDR3 DNA: TGCGCCAGCAGCCAAGAAGGACAGGGGCCCTATGGCTACACCTTC
CDR3 protein: CASSQEGQGPYGYTF

V gene: TRBV12-3/TRBV12-4
clone size: .
D gene: .
J gene: TRBJ2-1
CDR3 DNA: TGTGCCAGCAGTATCTACAATGAGCAGTTCTTC
CDR3 protein: CASSIYNEQFF

V gene: TRBV7-6
clone size: once
D gene: TRBD2
J gene: TRBJ2-1
CDR3 DNA: TGTGCCAGCAGCTTGGGACTAAGGCAGTTCTTC
CDR3 protein: CASSLGLRQFF

V gene: TRBV5-6
clone size: .
D gene: .
J gene: TRBJ2-2
CDR3 DNA: TGTGCCAGCAACGACGCCGGGGAGCTGTTTTTT
CDR3 protein: CASNDAGELFF

V gene: TRBV6-2/TRBV6-3
clone size: .
D gene: .
J gene: TRBJ2-7
CDR3 DNA: TGTGCCAGCAGTGCGGCGGGACGGCCCGACCTCAGCGAGCAGTACTTC
CDR3 protein: CASSAAGRPDLSEQYF

V gene: TRBV12-3/TRBV12-4
clone size: .
D gene: .
J gene: TRBJ1-1
CDR3 DNA: TGTGCCAGCAGTTCCGGGGTGGCCACTGAAGCTTTCTTT
CDR3 protein: CASSSGVATEAFF

V gene: TRBV6-2/TRBV6-3
clone size: few
D gene: TRBD1
J gene: TRBJ1-2
CDR3 DNA: TGTGCCAGCAGTCACTCCTCGGACAGGAGATTTTATGGCTACACCTTC
CDR3 protein: CASSHSSDRRFYGYTF

V gene: TRBV10-3
clone size: .
D gene: .
J gene: TRBJ1-2
CDR3 DNA: TGTGCCATCAGTGAGTCCGGGACACCTACTTCTAACTATGGCTACACCTTC
CDR3 protein: CAISESGTPTSNYGYTF

V gene: TRBV5-8
clone size: .
D gene: .
J gene: TRBJ1-4
CDR3 DNA: TGTGCCAGCTGGACAGTCTCAACTAATGAAAAACTGTTTTTT
CDR3 protein: CASWTVSTNEKLFF

V gene: TRBV7-2
clone size: .
D gene: .
J gene: TRBJ1-1
CDR3 DNA: TGTGCCAGCAGCTTTCTGGGTACGTATGGCACTGAAGCTTTCTTT
CDR3 protein: CASSFLGTYGTEAFF

V gene: TRBV19
clone size: once
D gene: .
J gene: TRBJ1-5
CDR3 DNA: TGTGCCAGTAGTATATGGGGAGGGGTGGGGGATCAGCCCCAGCATTTT
CDR3 protein: CASSIWGGVGDQPQHF

V gene: TRBV6-5
clone size: .
D gene: .
J gene: TRBJ2-2
CDR3 DNA: TGTGCCAGCAACTACCCAGAGGAGTCCTATCTGTTTTTT
CDR3 protein: CASNYPEESYLFF

V gene: TRBV30
clone size: .
D gene: .
J gene: TRBJ1-5
CDR3 DNA: TGTGCCTGGAGCCCCCGGGGGAATCAGCCCCAGCATTTT
CDR3 protein: CAWSPRGNQPQHF

V gene: TRBV4-3
clone size: .
D gene: TRBD1
J gene: TRBJ2-5
CDR3 DNA: TGCGCCAGCAGCCAGGACAGGGAAGAGACCCAGTACTTC
CDR3 protein: CASSQDREETQYF

V gene: TRBV5-5
clone size: .
D gene: .
J gene: TRBJ1-1
CDR3 DNA: TGTGCCAGCAGCGCCCCGGGGCACACTGAAGCTTTCTTT
CDR3 protein: CASSAPGHTEAFF

V gene: TRBV27
clone size: .
D gene: TRBD1
J gene: TRBJ2-7
CDR3 DNA: TGTGCCAGCACTCCTTACGGGACAGGAACCTACGAGCAGTACTTC
CDR3 protein: CASTPYGTGTYEQYF

V gene: TRBV6-5
clone size: .
D gene: .
J gene: TRBJ1-6
CDR3 DNA: TGTGCCAGTGGAGGGGGAAGCTCCTATAATTCACCCCTCCACTTT
CDR3 protein: CASGGGSSYNSPLHF

V gene: TRBV4-2
clone size: .
D gene: .
J gene: TRBJ1-4
CDR3 DNA: TGTGCCAGCAGCCAAATGTTGGGAGCAACTAATGAAAAACTGTTTTTT
CDR3 protein: CASSQMLGATNEKLFF

V gene: TRBV12-3/TRBV12-4
clone size: .
D gene: .
J gene: TRBJ1-2
CDR3 DNA: TGTGCCAGCAGTTATGCCGGGGGCTACACCTTC
CDR3 protein: CASSYAGGYTF

V gene: TRBV29-1
clone size: .
D gene: TRBD1
J gene: TRBJ1-2
CDR3 DNA: TGCAGCGTTGAAGCAGGGGGCAGGTTCAACGGCTACACCTTC
CDR3 protein: CSVEAGGRFNGYTF

V gene: TRBV4-1
clone size: .
D gene: TRBD1
J gene: TRBJ2-1
CDR3 DNA: TGCGCCAGCAGCCATTACATCCGGGACAGCGAGGAGCAGTTCTTC
CDR3 protein: CASSHYIRDSEEQFF

V gene: TRBV28
clone size: few
D gene: .
J gene: TRBJ1-4
CDR3 DNA: TGTGCCAGCAGTTCCATTAATTTTGCAACTAATGAAAAACTGTTTTTT
CDR3 protein: CASSSINFATNEKLFF

V gene: TRBV7-2
clone size: few
D gene: .
J gene: TRBJ1-1
CDR3 DNA: TGTGCCAGCAGCTCGGAGTGGAACACTGAAGCTTTCTTT
CDR3 protein: CASSSEWNTEAFF

V gene: TRBV19
clone size: .
D gene: TRBD1
J gene: TRBJ1-6
CDR3 DNA: TGTGCCAGTAGTTACAGGGGCGACGATAATTCACCCCTCCACTTT
CDR3 protein: CASSYRGDDNSPLHF

V gene: TRBV29-1
clone size: .
D gene: .
J gene: TRBJ2-5
CDR3 DNA: TGCAGCGTTGGAGTCGGGGGAAGATGGGAGACCCAGTACTTC
CDR3 protein: CSVGVGGRWETQYF

V gene: TRBV19
clone size: .
D gene: TRBD1
J gene: TRBJ1-1
CDR3 DNA: TGTGCCAGTATGTACACAGGGGGGTATACTGAAGCTTTCTTT
CDR3 protein: CASMYTGGYTEAFF

V gene: TRBV6-2/TRBV6-3
clone size: once
D gene: TRBD1
J gene: TRBJ1-2
CDR3 DNA: TGTGCCAGCAGCTATAATCACAGGGGGGACTATGGCTACACCTTC
CDR3 protein: CASSYNHRGDYGYTF

V gene: TRBV3-1/TRBV3-2
clone size: .
D gene: .
J gene: TRBJ1-1
CDR3 DNA: TGTGCCAGCAGCCAACCTTTGAACACTGAAGCTTTCTTT
CDR3 protein: CASSQPLNTEAFF

V gene: TRBV6-5
clone size: .
D gene: .
J gene: TRBJ2-7
CDR3 DNA: TGTGCCAGCAGTTACTCGTCCTGGCGTCACTACGAGCAGTACTTC
CDR3 protein: CASSYSSWRHYEQYF

V gene: TRBV9
clone size: .
D gene: .
J gene: TRBJ1-4
CDR3 DNA: TGTGCCAGCAGCGTAGGGGCTAGGGGTAGGACTAATGAAAAACTGTTTTTT
CDR3 protein: CASSVGARGRTNEKLFF

V gene: TRBV2
clone size: .
D gene: TRBD1
J gene: TRBJ1-2
CDR3 DNA: TGTGCCAGCAGTGAGAGGGGGGGACAGAACTATGGCTACACCTTC
CDR3 protein: CASSERGGQNYGYTF

V gene: TRBV11-2
clone size: .
D gene: TRBD2
J gene: TRBJ2-5
CDR3 DNA: TGTGCCAGCAGGAGGGGGAGCGGGGGCCGGGAAGAGACCCAGTACTTC
CDR3 protein: CASRRGSGGREETQYF

V gene: TRBV19
clone size: .
D gene: .
J gene: TRBJ2-7
CDR3 DNA: TGTGCCAGTAGTCCCGGGACGGGGACCCACGAGCAGTACTTC
CDR3 protein: CASSPGTGTHEQYF

V gene: TRBV5-1
clone size: .
D gene: .
J gene: TRBJ1-1
CDR3 DNA: TGCGCCAGCAGTCCGGACGGGGGGACGATGAACACTGAAGCTTTCTTT
CDR3 protein: CASSPDGGTMNTEAFF

V gene: TRBV10-2
clone size: .
D gene: .
J gene: TRBJ1-5
CDR3 DNA: TGCGCCAGCACCGACGGGTACAATCAGCCCCAGCATTTT
CDR3 protein: CASTDGYNQPQHF

V gene: TRBV5-1
clone size: .
D gene: .
J gene: TRBJ1-1
CDR3 DNA: TGCGCCAGCAAGGGGGGAGTAACTGAAGCTTTCTTT
CDR3 protein: CASKGGVTEAFF